The sequence of this T cell receptor (beta chain) was determined in a study of vaccination and CD4 T cells after COVID-19. The trim removed 0 bases at V and 1 base at J, leaving 5 bases unmatched. Per germline, CDR1 MNHEY and CDR2 SVGAGI. This CDR3 region has 18 residues. The sample's treatment: approximately 9-day PBMC culture with coronavirus spike peptide pools or control peptides (ViraFEST assay). IL-2 (about 10 IU/ml) and peptide pools (around 10 ug/ml) were added to cultures of two million PBMCs per well. Sequencing of the DNA from cultured CD4+ T cells was carried out with the Oncomine TCR Beta short-read assay. TCRdb processed the PCR reads anew with MiXCR; each CDR3 protein has one entry. This table has some 9,600 distinct CDR3 sequences, 25% appearing once. As to this clonotype: The antigen is undetermined.

The chain joins TRBV6-5 to TRBJ2-3; 12 positions match TRBD1. The sequencing used CD4+ T cells from blood, cultured in vitro, collected before SARS-CoV-2 vaccination. This clonotype originated in a human donor who received a COVID-19 vaccine. The CDR3 region has the DNA TGTGCCAGCAGTTACTCGGGACAGGGGGCTTTAGGCACAGATACGCAGTATTTT. This translates into CASSYSGQGALGTDTQYF.